This record looks at one T cell receptor (beta chain) sequence and its context. The antigen remains undetermined. This entry is derived from a study of CD8 T cells in ankylosing spondylitis. Study-level results: CD8+ cells made up the disease-linked clones, which were relatively rare in peripheral blood.

A quantitative 5'-RACE method, one with molecular barcodes, was used to make TCR beta libraries. TCRdb passed the 5' RACE reads through MiXCR, listing each CDR3 protein once. This sample has approximately 150,000 distinct CDR3 sequences; approximately 44% occur once, and the top ten carry nearly 15%. The V end was cut by 3 bases, the J end by 5 bases, with 15 bases between. The CDR3 totals 15 residues. The germline V gene encodes CDR1 SEHNR and CDR2 FQNEAQ (reference sequence). This receptor was taken from a male donor with ankylosing spondylitis. Specimen: synovial fluid, either unsorted or a sorted T cell fraction (not recorded which). The V gene is TRBV7-9, the J gene TRBJ2-3, with TRBD1 as a possible D gene (6 bases). Here the CDR3 DNA reads TGTGCCAGCAGCTTGTACAGGGTAATTGGAGATACGCAGTATTTT. Its translation is CASSLYRVIGDTQYF.